The rows below give T cell receptor beta chains drawn from one sample of a study of CD8 T cells in Susac syndrome. TCRdb processed the immunoSEQ multiplex PCR reads anew with MiXCR; each CDR3 protein has one entry. The table records about 140,000 distinct CDR3 sequences, about 94% of them present only once. Sequenced material: CD8+ T cells from PBMCs. The receptors were sampled from a human donor in good health. CDR3s include the opening cysteine and the closing phenylalanine or tryptophan. A D gene is named only where the DNA matches it firmly.

TRBV27	TRBJ2-7	.	CASSSLPEEQYF	TGTGCCAGCAGTTCTCTTCCCGAAGAGCAGTACTTC
TRBV19	TRBJ2-1	TRBD2	CASSIGTSVTNEQFF	TGTGCCAGTAGTATTGGGACTAGCGTCACCAATGAGCAGTTCTTC
TRBV27	TRBJ2-7	.	CASWGSLHEQYF	TGTGCCAGCTGGGGCTCGCTGCACGAGCAGTACTTC
TRBV6-5	TRBJ2-1	.	CASRVDDEQFF	TGTGCCAGCAGGGTAGATGATGAGCAGTTCTTC
TRBV12-5	TRBJ2-3	.	CASGLVLRVHTQYF	TGTGCTAGTGGTTTGGTACTTAGGGTACATACGCAGTATTTT
TRBV5-4	TRBJ2-3	.	CASSFPGQRTDTQYF	TGTGCCAGCAGCTTTCCCGGCCAACGCACAGATACGCAGTATTTT
TRBV27	TRBJ2-1	.	CASSTATGHHEQFF	TGTGCCAGCAGTACCGCCACAGGGCATCATGAGCAGTTCTTC
TRBV4-1	TRBJ1-2	.	CASSHEGGIGGYTF	TGCGCCAGCAGCCATGAGGGGGGGATAGGAGGCTACACCTTC
TRBV23-1	TRBJ2-7	.	CASSQNSNEQYF	TGCGCCAGCAGTCAAAATAGTAACGAGCAGTACTTC
TRBV7-9	TRBJ2-3	TRBD2	CASSISGDTQYF	TGTGCCAGCAGCATTAGCGGGGATACGCAGTATTTT
TRBV18	TRBJ2-7	TRBD1	CASSLGQGRLHEQYF	TGTGCCAGCTCACTAGGACAGGGGCGACTCCACGAGCAGTACTTC
TRBV19	TRBJ2-1	TRBD2	CASSLTSGSSRSSYNEQFF	TGTGCCAGTAGTCTCACTAGCGGGAGTTCCCGGAGCTCCTACAATGAGCAGTTCTTC
TRBV28	TRBJ2-5	.	CASSLGLALETQYF	TGTGCCAGCAGTTTAGGTCTAGCCTTGGAGACCCAGTACTTC
TRBV5-6	TRBJ2-3	TRBD2	CASSLLAGVSTDTQYF	TGTGCCAGCAGCTTACTAGCGGGAGTAAGCACAGATACGCAGTATTTT
TRBV28	TRBJ1-5	TRBD1	CASSFVGQGDQPQHF	TGTGCCAGCAGTTTTGTGGGACAGGGGGATCAGCCCCAGCATTTT
TRBV7-9	TRBJ2-5	TRBD1	CASSGGQGEQETQYF	TGTGCCAGCAGCGGGGGACAGGGGGAACAAGAGACCCAGTACTTC
TRBV19	TRBJ2-7	TRBD1	CASSTGQGATRYEQYF	TGTGCCAGTAGTACCGGACAGGGGGCTACCCGCTACGAGCAGTACTTC